The present entry profiles one TCR beta chain with its context. No antigen is known for it. Gene names denote mouse genes. Coverage ceases 4 residues before the CDR3 finishes, and the germline J gene fills in the end. Investigators isolated RNA and reverse transcribed it into cDNA to act as the sequencing template. Clones were read by immunoSEQ multiplex PCR, and TCRdb kept only the in-frame ones, dropping some. This sample carries about 270,000 clones, none of them present only once. This sample was taken from a study of CD8+ T cells in alopecia areata. Broader study findings: In lesional scalp, particularly from alopecia totalis/universalis, clonality was higher than in normal scalp. Scalp samples also yield sequences from resident alphabeta T cells of normal skin.

Pooled cells of cutaneous lymph node origin were sorted on CD4, CD8alpha, NKG2D, NKG2ACE and other markers. The V gene's germline CDR1 is LGHNA and CDR2 YNLKQL (reference sequence). This CDR3 spans 14 amino acids. The chain has TRBV5 and TRBJ1-2, with a weak D call TRBD1 (6 bases). This TCR came from a C3H/HeJ mouse with alopecia areata. Mouse strain MHC haplotype: H2-k. Sequenced material: CD4+ T cells sorted from a lymph node. The DNA read from the CDR3 is TGTGCCAGCAGCCAAGACACAGGGAGGTCC. Translation gives CASSQDTGRS. The full-length CDR3 reads as CASSQDTGRSDYTF.